Given below is one T cell receptor beta chain in context. Its antigen remains unknown. These data come from a study of T cells expressing NK-cell markers. Study-level information: TCR beta repertoires came from sorted CD3+CD56+NKG2C+, CD3+CD56+NKG2C- and CD3+CD56-NKG2C+ T cells. Among eight sequenced donors, seven carried HCMV seropositivity while one was seronegative.

Production of TCR beta cDNA relied on 5'RACE template switching with UMIs. TCRdb re-called the 5' RACE reads, yielding one record per CDR3 amino acid sequence without DNA. The specimen's table records fewer than 550,000 distinct CDR3 sequences. Germline lookup yields CDR1 SEHNR and CDR2 FQNEAQ (reference sequence). The CDR3 sequence is 14 residues long. Study-wide results and caveats: For a handful of donors, these clonotypes were likewise the leading ones in the CD3+CD56-NKG2C+ fraction.

This sequence originates from a woman between 45 and 65 years old in good health. The chain combines TRBV7-9 with TRBJ2-5; checking the TCRdb D call of TRBD2 is not possible without DNA. Sequencing was carried out using blood T cells: a sorted CD56 or NKG2C T cell subset, CD4+ or CD8+ T cells, or bulk PBMC T cells (not recorded which). The CDR3 region is CASSLGDSRKTQYF.